The entry that follows covers one TCR beta chain sequence. The table came from immunoSEQ multiplex PCR; TCRdb's copy has only in-frame clones and leaves some out. The table records approximately 120,000 clones, just over 90% of them present only once. V shed 8 bases and J shed 5 bases, with 18 bases lying between them. CDR1 is KGHSH and CDR2 is LQKENI in the germline V gene. The CDR3 has 14 amino acids. This record belongs to a study of siplizumab effects on memory and regulatory T cells. This TCR came from a human donor in good health. This chain connects TRBV18 to TRBJ2-5; no clear D gene. The specimen was Tregs sorted from blood. CDR3 sequence (DNA): TGTGCCAGCACCCGGGCCCACGGTTTGGAGACCCAGTACTTC. Protein sequence: CASTRAHGLETQYF.